The clone carrying this T cell receptor beta chain came up a few times. Its antigen is as yet unknown. The library targeted TCRbeta and was prepared with unique molecular identifiers. TCRdb analysed the PCR reads with MiXCR anew, one entry per CDR3 protein. The sample holds hundreds of thousands of distinct CDR3 sequences, less than 15% seen once. The V gene's germline CDR1 is PRHDT and CDR2 FYEKMQ (reference sequence). There are 24 residues in the CDR3. Trimming shortened V by 0 bases and J by 0 bases, and 33 bases separated the two germline ends. This specimen comes from a study of T-cell reconstitution after alpha-beta-depleted transplantation in children. Study results and limitations: Approximately two months post-transplant, alpha-beta T cells reportedly originated from several hundred expanded graft clones.

This TCR was sampled from a girl aged 2 to 10 with congenital amegakaryocytic thrombocytopenia, due to receive a stem cell transplant. This chain connects TRBV13 to TRBJ2-1; possible D gene TRBD2, 6 bases. Sequencing used PBMCs, obtained before TCRalphabeta/CD19-depleted stem cell transplant. The CDR3 is CASSLGTTGTGFGPTSSSYNEQFF. CDR3 sequence (DNA): TGTGCCAGCAGCTTAGGAACCACCGGGACTGGGTTCGGACCAACCTCGAGCTCCTACAATGAGCAGTTCTTC.